What follows is one TCR beta chain and its context. Its target is not known. The data originate from a study of CD8 T cells in ankylosing spondylitis. As the method for making TCR beta libraries, quantitative 5'-RACE with molecular barcodes was used. TCRdb reprocessed the 5' RACE reads with MiXCR, giving one entry per CDR3 protein. The sample shows about 450,000 distinct CDR3 sequences, 20% to 30% of them seen only once. This CDR3 is built from 19 residues. Per the germline V gene, CDR1 is SGHVS and CDR2 is FNYEAQ. V shed 5 bases, J shed 0 bases, and the junction held 11 bases outside the gene matches. Overall study results and limits: Seemingly characteristic of ankylosing spondylitis blood was a TCR beta motif consisting of roughly 8 highly homologous variants. In synovial fluid and blood from reactive arthritis, some motif variants were previously reported. Disease-linked clones reportedly concentrated significantly in matched ankylosing spondylitis synovial fluid.

This clonotype originated in a male donor with ankylosing spondylitis. Sequenced input: blood, either unsorted or a sorted T cell fraction (not recorded which). The J gene is TRBJ2-1, the V gene TRBV7-6, with 12 bases that match TRBD2. The CDR3 region has the DNA TGTGCCAGCAGCGGATCCGGGACTAGCGGGTATAGCTCCTACAATGAGCAGTTCTTC. Its translation is CASSGSGTSGYSSYNEQFF.